The sequence of this TCR beta chain was determined in a study of cytomegalovirus exposure and HLA in healthy donors. About the study: Clustering assigned around 77% of the roughly 380 genotyped donors to the Caucasian-associated ancestry cluster.

This CDR3 spans 13 amino acids. V trimming: 3 bases; J trimming: 6 bases; junction bases outside the gene matches: 1. Germline V gives CDR1 GTSNPN, CDR2 SVGIG (reference sequence). Study-wide results and caveats: The study assumed roughly uniform donor sequencing depth for presence/absence analyses. Later work showed greater clonal expansion in HLA-associated TCR beta chains than in equally common others.

Concerning this clone itself: The target antigen is unknown.

The PCR had 60 Vbeta and 13 Jbeta primers. Sequencing used immunoSEQ multiplex PCR; TCRdb keeps in-frame clones, though not all of them. This table has 90,000 to 140,000 clones, nearly 85% appearing once. The clonotype comes from a young man in good health and CMV-seronegative. The gene calls are TRBV30 and TRBJ1-6; 8 bases line up with TRBD1. The material sequenced was PBMCs. For the CDR3, the DNA is TGTGCCTGGAGGGGGACAGGTAATTCACCCCTCCACTTT. This encodes CAWRGTGNSPLHF. The variable domain in full, with the rest retrieved from reference TRBV30 and TRBJ1-6, is SQTIHQWPATLVQPVGSPLSLECTVEGTSNPNLYWYRQAAGRGLQLLFYSVGIGQISSEVPQNLSASRPQDRQFILSSKKLLLSDSGFYLCAWRGTGNSPLHFGNGTRLTVT.